This T cell receptor (beta chain) was profiled in a study of blood T cells in healthy people across ages. Through a sample-barcoded 5' primer and a J-beta primer mix, a second PCR was run for roughly 7 to 12 cycles. TCRdb reanalysed the 5' RACE reads using MiXCR and keeps one entry per CDR3 protein. The table includes some 750,000 distinct CDR3 sequences, 22% detected once. This CDR3 spans 13 amino acids. Between the trimmed V and J ends, which lost 3 bases and 8 bases, there was a span of 13 bases. Looked up from germline, CDR1 is MNHEY and CDR2 is SMNVEV (reference sequence). The sequenced sample consisted of blood. The rearrangement joins TRBV27 to TRBJ1-1, with D unresolved. The receptor was derived from a man between 65 and 85 years old in good health. The CDR3 protein is CASSLQNGAEAFF. The CDR3 bases are TGTGCCAGCAGTTTGCAGAATGGAGCAGAAGCTTTCTTT.